These 13 T cell receptor beta chains came from one sample sequenced in a study of blood T cell repertoires in COVID-19 (TCRdb year 2020). Receptor libraries were prepared by the immunoSEQ multiplex PCR assay. TCRdb carries this immuneACCESS record with in-frame sequences only. Its versions omit some clonotypes, under half of them owing to an unresolved V gene in the studies checked, with the rest unexplained. This sample holds 100,000 to 140,000 clones; around 90% were observed only once. In total, the top ten clones hold approximately 4.9% of the sample. Sequenced input: peripheral blood. Receptors originate from a man aged 35 to 55 with active or convalescent COVID-19.

The CDR3 coding sequence is TGTGCCAGTAGTCAGGACAGGTGGGCAGATACGCAGTATTTT. Protein sequence: CASSQDRWADTQYF. This chain uses TRBV19 with TRBJ2-3; the match to TRBD1 covers 7 bases. The germline V gene encodes CDR1 LNHDA and CDR2 SQIVND (reference sequence). Trimming at V came to 5 bases and at J to 4 bases, leaving 6 bases not matched to a gene. The length of the CDR3 is 14 residues.

The chain combines TRBV29-1 with TRBJ2-2, with D hard to call. V lost 1 base, J lost 1 base, and 4 bases lay in between. The CDR3 contains 13 residues. Germline V gene data show CDR1 as SQVTM and CDR2 as ANQGSEA. Here the CDR3 reads CSVEVGNTGELFF. In DNA, the CDR3 is TGCAGCGTTGAAGTCGGGAACACCGGGGAGCTGTTTTTT.

V gene TRBV29-1 combines with J gene TRBJ1-4; TRBD1 matches at 10 bases. With V trimmed by 7 bases and J by 7 bases, 6 bases remained unmatched. The CDR3 is made up of 13 amino acids. Looked up from germline, CDR1 is SQVTM and CDR2 is ANQGSEA. The CDR3 is CSARQGAGEKLFF. In DNA form, the CDR3 reads TGCAGCGCTCGACAGGGGGCGGGTGAAAAACTGTTTTTT.

The chain combines TRBV18 with TRBJ2-5, with a weak D call TRBD1 (5 bases). Per the germline V gene, CDR1 is KGHSH and CDR2 is LQKENI. Deletions cut 4 bases from V and 4 bases from J, with 10 bases between. The CDR3 runs 13 residues. CDR3 in DNA: TGTGCCAGCTCACAGGACATAAGAGAGACCCAGTACTTC. It encodes CASSQDIRETQYF.

This sequence joins TRBV7-2 and TRBJ2-3, with no clear D. Trimming cost V 1 base and J 2 bases, with 10 bases left between them. Germline CDR1 SGHTA, CDR2 FQGNSA. The CDR3 has 15 amino acids. CDR3 sequence (DNA): TGTGCCAGCAGCTTAGGCAGTCAGAACACAGATACGCAGTATTTT. Translation: CASSLGSQNTDTQYF.

This chain joins TRBV4-1 and TRBJ2-5; possible D gene TRBD2, 6 bases. V was pared by 0 bases and J by 4 bases, with 9 bases between. Germline values: CDR1 MGHRA, CDR2 YSYEKL. The CDR3 covers 14 residues. CDR3 in amino acids: CASSQERGGETQYF. CDR3 coding DNA: TGCGCCAGCAGCCAAGAGCGGGGCGGAGAGACCCAGTACTTC.

The chain couples TRBV7-2 to TRBJ1-5; D remains ambiguous. The V end was cut by 5 bases, the J end by 4 bases, with 18 bases between. CDR1 and CDR2 (germline): SGHTA, FQGNSA. The CDR3 runs to 16 residues. The CDR3 region has the DNA TGTGCCAGCAGCGTTAGGCCCATCGGCGGGAATCAGCCCCAGCATTTT. Protein sequence: CASSVRPIGGNQPQHF.

This clone was seen only a few times. The chain joins TRBV18 to TRBJ2-5, with no clear D. Germline CDR1 and CDR2: KGHSH and LQKENI. The ends were cut back, 3 bases at V and 5 bases at J, with 7 bases in the middle. The CDR3 extends over 12 amino acids. CDR3 coding DNA: TGTGCCAGCTCACCCAACCGGGAGACCCAGTACTTC. Its protein product is CASSPNRETQYF.

This chain connects TRBV10-1 to TRBJ2-1; 13 nucleotides line up with TRBD2. CDR3 length: 15 residues. V dropped 7 bases and J dropped 5; count of bases not matched to a gene: 5. CDR1 WNHNN and CDR2 SYGVQD come from the germline V gene (reference sequence). Here the CDR3 reads CASTPGTSGNNEQFF. Written as DNA, the CDR3 is TGCGCCAGCACTCCCGGGACTAGCGGGAACAATGAGCAGTTCTTC.

The genes are TRBV19 and TRBJ2-6; D gene uncertain. The V end lost 7 bases, the J end lost 0 bases, and 7 bases lay between the germline ends. The CDR3 covers 14 residues. Germline loops: CDR1 LNHDA, CDR2 SQIVND (reference sequence). The CDR3 region is CASTPGSGANVLTF. DNA for the CDR3: TGTGCCAGTACTCCGGGCTCTGGGGCCAACGTCCTGACTTTC.

This sequence joins TRBV6-5 and TRBJ2-7; 11 positions agree with TRBD1. Germline V gene lookup returns CDR1 MNHEY and CDR2 SVGAGI. The J segment lost 2 bases and the V segment lost 4 bases, leaving 1 base of the junction unmatched. The CDR3 spans 14 residues. CDR3 region: CASSSGQGAYEQYF. The CDR3 DNA is TGTGCCAGCAGTTCGGGACAGGGGGCCTACGAGCAGTACTTC.

This clone is a singleton in its sample. The genes are TRBV9 and TRBJ2-3; 10 bases line up with TRBD2. With 4 bases clipped from V and 4 bases from J, the junction kept 18 bases outside the gene matches. The CDR3 covers 19 residues. Germline CDR1 SGDLS, CDR2 YYNGEE. The CDR3, as DNA: TGTGCCAGCAGCCTCAGAGGTTCGGCTAGCGGGAGTTCGGCAGATACGCAGTATTTT. Protein sequence: CASSLRGSASGSSADTQYF.

The V call is TRBV29-1, the J call TRBJ2-7, with D maybe TRBD1 (5 bases). This CDR3 spans 12 amino acids. V lost 2 bases to trimming and J lost 4 bases, with 9 bases between them. In germline, CDR1 is SQVTM, CDR2 ANQGSEA. The CDR3 DNA follows: TGCAGCGTTGAAAAGGGGCTTTACGAGCAGTACTTC. It yields the protein CSVEKGLYEQYF.